The subject of this entry is one T cell receptor beta chain. Trimming removed 2 bases from V and 7 bases from J, with 6 bases in between. The CDR3 totals 12 residues. These data come from a study of patients and donors after allogeneic stem cell transplantation. MiXCR, run by TCRdb on the RT-PCR reads, gives a single entry per CDR3 protein. The sample carries about 230,000 distinct CDR3 sequences, approximately 14% recorded once. The sequenced sample consisted of blood, either unsorted or a sorted T cell fraction (not recorded which). This sequence was found in a human donor who was either an allogeneic HSCT recipient or a stem cell or donor lymphocyte infusion donor (not recorded which). It is not recorded whose cells these are; they may come from a transplant donor. The chain recombines TRBV12-3 or TRBV12-4 with TRBJ1-5, with D unresolved. For the CDR3, the DNA is TGTGCCAGCAGTTTAAGGCCACAGCCCCAGCATTTT. Translation: CASSLRPQPQHF.